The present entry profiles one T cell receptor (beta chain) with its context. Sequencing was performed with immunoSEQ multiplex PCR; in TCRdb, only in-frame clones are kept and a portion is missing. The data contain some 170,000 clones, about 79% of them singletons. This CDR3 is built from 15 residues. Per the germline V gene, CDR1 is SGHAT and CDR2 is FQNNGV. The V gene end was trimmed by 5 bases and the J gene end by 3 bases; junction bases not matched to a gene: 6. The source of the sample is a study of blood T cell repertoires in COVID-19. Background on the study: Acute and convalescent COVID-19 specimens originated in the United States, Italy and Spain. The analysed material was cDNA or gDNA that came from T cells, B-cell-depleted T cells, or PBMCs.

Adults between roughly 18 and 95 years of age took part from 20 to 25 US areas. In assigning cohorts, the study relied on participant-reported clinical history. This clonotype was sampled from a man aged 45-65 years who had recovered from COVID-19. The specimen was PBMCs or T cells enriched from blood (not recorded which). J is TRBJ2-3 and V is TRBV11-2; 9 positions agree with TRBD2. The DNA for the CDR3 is TGTGCCAGCAGCACAAGGCTAGCGGGGACAGATACGCAGTATTTT. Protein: CASSTRLAGTDTQYF.